The entry below gives a single TCR beta chain sequence along with its context. Repertoires were generated with immunoSEQ multiplex PCR, while TCRdb's copy carries only in-frame clones and drops some. Seen here are 150,000 to 200,000 clones, over 80% observed once, and the top ten hold about 10%. V lost 7 bases, J lost 1 base, and 10 bases lay in between. Germline CDR1 and CDR2: LGHDT and YNNKEL (reference sequence). This CDR3 region has 13 residues. The data derive from a study of blood T cell repertoires in COVID-19. Source material: peripheral blood. The receptor was derived from a woman older than 75 with active or convalescent COVID-19. V and J are TRBV3-1 (or the pseudogene TRBV3-2) and TRBJ1-1; D ambiguous. Here the CDR3 DNA reads TGTGCCAGCAATCCAACGGGGAACACTGAAGCTTTCTTT. This encodes CASNPTGNTEAFF.